The subject of this entry is one TCR beta chain. Its antigen remains unidentified. Time point in this sample: week 23, last vaccination. Doses comprised 300 ug of mutant IDH1 20-mer peptide each, plus topical imiquimod. Astrocytomas found in donors were new, WHO grade 3 or 4, IDH1-mutant and ATRX-lost. This entry comes from a study of a mutant IDH1 vaccine in newly diagnosed glioma. Turning to the study itself: Patients were given eight vaccinations, scheduled in weeks 1, 3, 5, 7, 11, 15, 19 and 23. Earlier treatment was radiotherapy, temozolomide, or both, with most getting both.

The method was immunoSEQ multiplex PCR; TCRdb's version includes in-frame clones alone and lacks a portion of them. This sample has approximately 43,000 clones, with under 80% found just once. This CDR3 spans 14 amino acids. The germline CDR1 and CDR2 sequences are KGHSH and LQKENI. V was clipped by 1 base and J by 5 bases; unmatched bases: 1. The sequenced sample was PBMCs, obtained from a glioma patient whose treatment included an IDH1 peptide vaccine. The receptor was isolated from a woman aged 40-49 years with glioma. Some clones in this sample may be carry-over from other donors' samples. The rearrangement links TRBV18 to TRBJ2-4; TRBD1 aligns across 8 bases. The CDR3 protein is CASSPQDRENIQYF. The DNA for the CDR3 is TGTGCCAGCTCACCACAGGACAGGGAAAACATTCAGTACTTC.